This is a list of T cell receptor beta chains from one sample in a study of CD8 T cells in ankylosing spondylitis. TCRdb re-derived calls from the 5' RACE reads in MiXCR, one entry per CDR3 protein. Here the sample spans about 340,000 distinct CDR3 sequences, less than 10% being singletons. The source material was blood, either unsorted or a sorted T cell fraction (not recorded which). These receptors originate from a male donor with ankylosing spondylitis. The CDR3 runs from the conserved cysteine through the conserved F or W. A D gene is named only where the DNA matches it firmly. Clone size is given for some rows only: seen once, a few or many times, or a class if the clone is expanded.

V,size,D,J,DNA,CDR3
TRBV6-2/TRBV6-3,few,-,TRBJ1-5,TGTGCCAGCACCCCCGTTGGGCGTAGCAATCAGCCCCAGCATTTT,CASTPVGRSNQPQHF
TRBV4-1,once,-,TRBJ1-1,TGCGCCAGCAGCCAAGATGGGAATCCGGACGGCCCTGAAGCTTTCTTT,CASSQDGNPDGPEAFF
TRBV7-9,-,TRBD1,TRBJ1-5,TGTGCCAGCAGCTCAGGGGGGACAGTTAGCAATCAGCCCCAGCATTTT,CASSSGGTVSNQPQHF
TRBV7-3,-,-,TRBJ2-1,TGTGCCAGCAGCTTACCCGGACTGTTTAATGAGCAGTTCTTC,CASSLPGLFNEQFF
TRBV3-1,many,TRBD2,TRBJ2-3,TGTGCCAGCAGGTCCGGACTAGCGGTCACAGATACGCAGTATTTT,CASRSGLAVTDTQYF
TRBV12-3/TRBV12-4,few,TRBD2,TRBJ2-1,TGTGCCAGCAGTCCGTGGGACTATACTGCAGATGAGCAGTTCTTC,CASSPWDYTADEQFF
TRBV4-3,few,TRBD1,TRBJ1-1,TGCGCCAGCAGCCAAGATGGGCGGACAGGGTATATCACTGAAGCTTTCTTT,CASSQDGRTGYITEAFF
TRBV27,many,-,TRBJ2-1,TGTGCCAGCAGTTTACGGCGGGATGTGTACAATGAGCAGTTCTTC,CASSLRRDVYNEQFF
TRBV27,few,TRBD1,TRBJ2-1,TGTGCCAGCAGTACGCCGGGACAGGGGGGCTACAATGAGCAGTTCTTC,CASSTPGQGGYNEQFF
TRBV29-1,many,TRBD1,TRBJ2-2,TGCAGCGTACTGGACAGGGGTAACACCGGGGAGCTGTTTTTT,CSVLDRGNTGELFF
TRBV9,many,-,TRBJ2-2,TGTGCCAGCAGCCCCGAAGTTGGGACCGGGGAGCTGTTTTTT,CASSPEVGTGELFF
TRBV4-3,few,-,TRBJ2-5,TGCGCCAGCAGCCACCTAGACTCAGTTCAAGAGACCCAGTACTTC,CASSHLDSVQETQYF
TRBV3-1,-,TRBD2,TRBJ2-1,TGTGCCAGCAGAATAGCGGGAGGGCGGGGGAATGAGCAGTTCTTC,CASRIAGGRGNEQFF
TRBV7-9,few,TRBD1,TRBJ1-4,TGTGCCAGCAGCTATACAGGGGAAGCTGAAAAACTGTTTTTT,CASSYTGEAEKLFF
TRBV6-5,many,TRBD1,TRBJ2-7,TGTGCCAGCAGTTCTGGGACAGGGGGCCCCTACGAGCAGTACTTC,CASSSGTGGPYEQYF
TRBV11-2,-,-,TRBJ1-6,TGTGCCAGCAGCCGGCGGAGGGGCCAGAATTCACCCCTCCACTTT,CASSRRRGQNSPLHF
TRBV12-3/TRBV12-4,many,-,TRBJ1-2,TGTGCCTGTACTCTTACAGGGAAAGACTATGGCTACACCTTC,CACTLTGKDYGYTF
TRBV7-8,few,-,TRBJ2-3,TGTGCCAGCAGCTTAGGAAAAACTGTCTCTATGGGGACAGATACGCAGTATTTT,CASSLGKTVSMGTDTQYF
TRBV27,-,-,TRBJ2-2,TGTGCCAGCAGTTCGAGGGTGTTGGGGGAGCTGTTTTTT,CASSSRVLGELFF